This entry is about one T cell receptor (beta chain). CDR1 and CDR2 (germline): LNHDA, SQIVND (reference sequence). The CDR3 has 15 amino acids. The ends were cut back, 2 bases at V and 1 base at J, with 11 bases in the middle. Time point in this sample: baseline, week 1 (first vaccination visit). Documented treatment: pre-vaccination baseline after standard-of-care therapy. Donors' newly diagnosed IDH1-mutant WHO grade 3 or 4 astrocytomas lacked nuclear ATRX. The sample originates from a study of a mutant IDH1 vaccine in newly diagnosed glioma. Background on the study: Patients had received radiotherapy, temozolomide, or both previously, most receiving both.

Using immunoSEQ multiplex PCR, the repertoire was profiled, and TCRdb retains in-frame clones only, with some absent. The table shows fewer than 100,000 clones, with 70% to 90% occurring only once. The V and J genes are TRBV19 and TRBJ1-1; a possible D gene is TRBD1 (6 bases). This sequence was found in a woman aged 45-65 years with glioma. Sequenced material: PBMCs, taken from a glioma patient treated with radiotherapy, temozolomide or both. The chain's CDR3 is CASSITGTTNTEAFF. The CDR3 nucleotides are TGTGCCAGTAGTATAACCGGGACAACGAACACTGAAGCTTTCTTT.